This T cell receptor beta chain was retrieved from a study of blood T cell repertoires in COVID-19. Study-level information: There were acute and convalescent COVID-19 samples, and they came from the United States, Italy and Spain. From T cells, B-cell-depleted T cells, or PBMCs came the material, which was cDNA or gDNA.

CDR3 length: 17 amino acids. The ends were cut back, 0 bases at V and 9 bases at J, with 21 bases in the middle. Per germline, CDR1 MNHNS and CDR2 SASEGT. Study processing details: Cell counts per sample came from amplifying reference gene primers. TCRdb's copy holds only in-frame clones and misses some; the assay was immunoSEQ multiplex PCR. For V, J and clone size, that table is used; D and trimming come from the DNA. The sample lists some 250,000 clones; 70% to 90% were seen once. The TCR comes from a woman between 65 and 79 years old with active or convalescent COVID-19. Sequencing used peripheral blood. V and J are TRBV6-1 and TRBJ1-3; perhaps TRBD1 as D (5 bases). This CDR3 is CASSEASRVQTGGTIYF. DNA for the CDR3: TGTGCCAGCAGTGAAGCCTCCCGGGTCCAGACGGGGGGCACCATATATTTT.